This T cell receptor beta chain is drawn from a study of T cells expressing NK-cell markers. The CDR3 spans 16 residues. CDR1 LNHNV and CDR2 YYDKDF come from the germline V gene (reference sequence). TCRdb reprocessed the 5' RACE reads; each CDR3 protein has one entry and no DNA is given. This listing includes 500,000 or so distinct CDR3 sequences. This sequence joins TRBV15 and TRBJ2-1; with no DNA, the TCRdb D assignment of TRBD2 cannot be verified. The sequence derives from a man in his late teens or twenties in good health. The material sequenced was blood T cells: a sorted CD56 or NKG2C T cell subset, CD4+ or CD8+ T cells, or bulk PBMC T cells (not recorded which). The CDR3 region is CATSGPTSGPYNEQFF.